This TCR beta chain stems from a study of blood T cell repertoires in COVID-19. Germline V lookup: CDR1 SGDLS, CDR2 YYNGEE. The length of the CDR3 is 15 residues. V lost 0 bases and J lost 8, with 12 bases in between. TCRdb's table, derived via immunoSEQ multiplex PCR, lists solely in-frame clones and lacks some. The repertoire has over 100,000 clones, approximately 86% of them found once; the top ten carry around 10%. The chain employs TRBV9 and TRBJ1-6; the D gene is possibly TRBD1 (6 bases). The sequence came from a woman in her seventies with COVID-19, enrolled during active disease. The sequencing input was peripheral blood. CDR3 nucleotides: TGTGCCAGCAGCGTAGAGGACAGAACAGATTCACCCCTCCACTTT. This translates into CASSVEDRTDSPLHF.